These 6 T cell receptor beta chains share one sample of origin, sequenced in a study of CD8+ T cells in alopecia areata. In each case, RNA was isolated and then reverse transcribed into cDNA as the sequencing template. TCRdb's table, derived via immunoSEQ multiplex PCR, lists solely in-frame clones and lacks some. The sample contains fewer than 250,000 clones, roughly two fifths of which appear only once. Treatment in this sample: oral pan-JAK inhibitor, 5-10 mg twice daily. This sample comprised CD4+ T cells sorted from blood, obtained at roughly week 30, from a patient treated with tofacitinib. The receptor source for this set is a human donor with alopecia areata.

The CDR3 DNA sequence: TGTGCCAGTAGTCCCTCGGACAGGGGAGGACATCAGCCCCAGCATTTT. Translating it yields CASSPSDRGGHQPQHF. The gene calls are TRBV19 and TRBJ1-5, with 9 bases matching TRBD1. Germline CDR1 is LNHDA and CDR2 is SQIVND (reference sequence). This CDR3 contains 16 residues. V trimming: 5 bases; J trimming: 5 bases; junction bases outside the gene matches: 10.

The chain links TRBV14 to TRBJ1-2; 7 bases agree with TRBD1. Germline-derived CDR1 and CDR2 are SGHDN and FVKESK. The CDR3 spans 14 residues. Trimming removed 3 bases from V and 2 bases from J; junction bases left unmatched: 3. In nucleotides, the CDR3 is TGTGCCAGCAGCCAGACAGGGTTCAACTATGGCTACACCTTC. Its protein is CASSQTGFNYGYTF.

The chain joins TRBV14 to TRBJ2-2, with a weak D call TRBD1 (6 bases). This CDR3 has 16 amino acids. Trimming pared 2 bases from V and 0 bases from J, leaving 10 bases between. CDR1 is SGHDN, CDR2 FVKESK, per germline. The CDR3 nucleotides read TGTGCCAGCAGCCAACTGGACAGATCGAACACCGGGGAGCTGTTTTTT. Amino acid sequence: CASSQLDRSNTGELFF.

This clone was counted between two and nine times. The V call is TRBV23-1, the J call TRBJ2-1, with a possible D match to TRBD2 (5 bases). TRBV23-1 counts as an open reading frame of uncertain function. Trimming took off 5 bases at V and 5 bases at J, with 7 bases between the two ends. The CDR3 is 12 amino acids. The CDR3 here is CASSWRDNEQFF. CDR3 bases: TGCGCCAGCAGTTGGCGGGACAATGAGCAGTTCTTC.

The chain uses TRBV6-5 and TRBJ2-1, with 7 bases identical to TRBD2. Germline V gives CDR1 MNHEY, CDR2 SVGAGI. This CDR3 comprises 14 residues. After removal of 6 bases from V and 2 bases from J, the junction contained 4 bases not matched to a gene. CDR3 sequence reads: CASSDSGTYNEQFF. CDR3 bases: TGTGCCAGCAGCGACAGCGGGACCTACAATGAGCAGTTCTTC.

This clone was seen a few times. The chain links TRBV4-2 to TRBJ2-7; D remains unclear. The V end lost 0 bases, the J end lost 4 bases, and 10 bases lay between the germline ends. The CDR3 runs 14 residues. The germline gives CDR1 LGHNA, CDR2 YNFKEQ. The CDR3 DNA follows: TGTGCCAGCAGCCAAGACGGCGCAGCGTACGAGCAGTACTTC. Translating gives CASSQDGAAYEQYF.